The source of this TCR beta chain is a study of blood T cell repertoires in COVID-19. Study-level background: Acute and convalescent COVID-19 samples came from the United States, Italy and Spain. T cells, B-cell-depleted T cells, or PBMCs provided the cDNA or gDNA that served as material.

The CDR3 has 18 residues. CDR1 is WSHSY, CDR2 SAAADI, per germline. The V end lost 0 bases, the J end lost 6 bases, and 20 bases lay between the germline ends. Original handling: Estimation of nucleated cell counts was performed using reference gene primer amplification. Data came from immunoSEQ multiplex PCR; TCRdb stores just in-frame clones and leaves some out. V, J and clone size derive from that table, while D and trimming were established from the DNA sequence. The sample comprises some 48,000 clones, more than 70% of which are singletons, and about 5.2% rests with the top ten. This chain uses TRBV10-2 with TRBJ1-4, with TRBD1 as a possible D gene (5 bases). Material: peripheral blood. This receptor was identified in a human donor in a cohort sampled during active COVID-19. The CDR3 loop reads CASSESAGWKGSYEKLFF. In DNA form, the CDR3 reads TGCGCCAGCAGTGAGTCGGCAGGGTGGAAAGGAAGCTATGAAAAACTGTTTTTT.